The T cell receptor beta chain under discussion was sequenced for a study of spatial heterogeneity in lung cancer. To note about this clonotype: Its antigen remains unidentified. A much more abundant neighbour one base away suggests this may be a read error.

Study outcomes and limitations: TCRs found ubiquitously expanded in tumor appeared in blood more at resection than at follow-up.

TCRdb re-analysed the 5' RACE reads in MiXCR, keeping a single row per CDR3 protein. The table shows around 92,000 distinct CDR3 sequences, with approximately 12% occurring only once. The time point was: sample taken at primary tumor resection. Material for sequencing was whole RNA from tumor, nontumor lung or frozen PBMC, left unsorted. The sequence derives from a male donor with early-stage non-small cell lung cancer. Sequenced material: PBMCs, taken at surgery.

The CDR3 region has the DNA TGTGTCAGCAGCTCGGACAGGTCCTCCAGGGGCAATGAGCAGTTCTTC. It encodes CVSSSDRSSRGNEQFF. The rearrangement links TRBV7-8 to TRBJ2-1; 7 positions agree with TRBD1. Germline assignment: CDR1 SGHVS and CDR2 FQNEAQ. There are 16 residues in the CDR3.